These 29 T cell receptor beta chains were all obtained from the same sample, sequenced in a study of response to subunit inactivated influenza vaccine. TCRdb recomputed calls from the RT-PCR reads with MiXCR, one row per CDR3 protein. The sample carries about 540,000 distinct CDR3 sequences, roughly 23% recorded once. This sample also appeared in a second study, on T cells expressing NK-cell markers. From that second work: TCR beta libraries carry UMIs added by 5'RACE template switching.

The sample was CD4+ T cells sorted from PBMCs, taken 11 to 12 days after vaccination. All receptors derive from a man aged 50 or older who received an inactivated influenza vaccine.

The sample holds a few counts of this clonotype. This chain joins TRBV20-1 and TRBJ1-1; 9 bases align to TRBD1. V trimming: 4 bases; J trimming: 1 base; junction bases outside the gene matches: 1. The CDR3 is 13 amino acids. Per the germline V gene, CDR1 is DFQATT and CDR2 is SNEGSKA (reference sequence). The CDR3 protein is CSAKTGGNTEAFF. In DNA, the CDR3 is TGCAGTGCTAAGACAGGGGGGAACACTGAAGCTTTCTTT.

The sample holds a few counts of this clonotype. The J gene is TRBJ1-2, the V gene TRBV4-3; D uncertain. Trimming stripped 0 bases from V and 6 bases from J, with 8 bases between. Germline V gene data show CDR1 as LGHNA and CDR2 as YSLEER. The CDR3 is 13 amino acids. CDR3 loop: CASSQDRGHGYTF. CDR3 DNA sequence: TGCGCCAGCAGCCAAGACCGCGGTCATGGCTACACCTTC.

This clonotype was recorded at least ten times. This rearrangement joins TRBV28 to TRBJ2-7; TRBD1 matches at 7 bases. Trimming removed 4 bases from V and 2 bases from J; junction bases left unmatched: 2. CDR3 length: 13 residues. From germline, CDR1 is MDHEN and CDR2 SYDVKM. CDR3: CASSWTGTYEQYF. The CDR3 bases are TGTGCCAGCAGTTGGACAGGTACCTACGAGCAGTACTTC.

Comment on this clonotype: The junction does not match germline at one end; this may be a read error. The chain combines TRBV18 with TRBJ2-7, with TRBD2 as a possible D gene (6 bases). This CDR3 region has 14 residues. Germline values: CDR1 KGHSH, CDR2 LQKENI. CDR3 sequence (DNA): TGTGCCAGCTCAGCACCCGGGGGACCCTACGAGCAGTACTTC. Its translation: CASSAPGGPYEQYF. Complete variable domain (other parts from reference TRBV18 and TRBJ2-7): NAGVMQNPRHLVRRRGQEARLRCSPMKGHSHVYWYRQLPEEGLKFMVYLQKENIIDESGMPKERFSAEFPKEGPSILRIQQVVRGDSAAYFCASSAPGGPYEQYFGPGTRLTVT.

This clonotype was detected only a few times. This chain joins TRBV16 and TRBJ1-1; D call uncertain. Trimming pared 0 bases from V and 10 bases from J, leaving 15 bases between. The CDR3 covers 14 residues. The germline V gene encodes CDR1 KGHSY and CDR2 FQNENV. As DNA, the CDR3 is TGTGCCAGCAGCCAATCGTTTAGCGGAGGGCGAGCTTTCTTT. Its translation is CASSQSFSGGRAFF.

The chain carries TRBV18 and TRBJ2-7, with D possibly matching TRBD1 (6 bases). The CDR3 length is 14 residues. The ends were cut back, 4 bases at V and 6 bases at J, with 16 bases in the middle. CDR1 is KGHSH, CDR2 LQKENI, per germline. CDR3 residues: CASSQTGGQIEQYF. In DNA, the CDR3 is TGTGCCAGCTCACAAACCGGAGGACAGATCGAGCAGTACTTC.

The rearrangement links TRBV9 to TRBJ2-7, with D possibly being TRBD2 (6 bases). The CDR3 is made up of 16 amino acids. V was clipped by 4 bases and J by 0 bases, with 17 bases between them. Germline assignment: CDR1 SGDLS and CDR2 YYNGEE. The CDR3 loop reads CASSKGGWDPSYEQYF. The DNA of the CDR3 is TGTGCCAGCAGCAAAGGAGGGTGGGATCCCTCCTACGAGCAGTACTTC.

The CDR3 is CATAPGGGTDTQYF. CDR3 DNA sequence: TGTGCCACCGCACCCGGGGGCGGAACAGATACGCAGTATTTT. The chain uses TRBV10-3 and TRBJ2-3; perhaps D is TRBD1 or TRBD2 (6 bases each). Germline CDR1 is ENHRY and CDR2 is SYGVKD. With 10 bases removed from V and 3 bases from J, the gap between germline ends came to 17 bases. The CDR3 consists of 14 residues.

This clonotype was detected only a few times. The chain uses TRBV7-2 and TRBJ2-6, with D perhaps TRBD1 or TRBD2 (5 bases each). CDR3 length equals 16 residues. Looked up from germline, CDR1 is SGHTA and CDR2 is FQGNSA. V was pared by 0 bases and J by 4 bases, with 10 bases between. The CDR3 loop reads CASSLAGTGGANVLTF. CDR3 DNA sequence: TGTGCCAGCAGCTTAGCGGGGACGGGGGGGGCCAACGTCCTGACTTTC.

The sample holds a few counts of this clonotype. The V gene is TRBV4-3, the J gene TRBJ2-5, with a tentative D call TRBD2 (7 bases). V was shortened by 1 base and J by 0 bases, with 15 bases between the two germline ends. Germline-derived CDR1 and CDR2 are LGHNA and YSLEER. The CDR3 runs 17 residues. The CDR3 spells CASSQGVRGANQETQYF. The CDR3 nucleotides are TGCGCCAGCAGCCAAGGTGTCCGGGGGGCCAACCAAGAGACCCAGTACTTC.

This clonotype was seen only once. The V and J genes are TRBV4-3 and TRBJ2-3; D is possibly TRBD2 (7 bases). The V end was cut by 1 base, the J end by 6 bases, with 26 bases between. The CDR3 has 19 amino acids. Germline V lookup: CDR1 LGHNA, CDR2 YSLEER. CDR3: CASSQGPRWGAGVSDTQYF. The CDR3 DNA reads as TGCGCCAGCAGCCAAGGCCCCCGCTGGGGGGCGGGAGTTTCTGATACGCAGTATTTT.

Only a few counts were recorded for this clonotype. V is TRBV20-1 and J is TRBJ2-7, with D possibly being TRBD1 or TRBD2 (6 bases each). The germline V gene has CDR1 DFQATT and CDR2 SNEGSKA (reference sequence). This CDR3 has 14 residues. Trimming stripped 4 bases from V and 3 bases from J, with 16 bases between. The CDR3 DNA reads TGCAGTGCTACCGGGGGCGTTCGTAGCTACGAGCAGTACTTC. Translating it yields CSATGGVRSYEQYF.

The chain employs TRBV7-9 and TRBJ2-2; 8 positions agree with TRBD1. Looked up from germline, CDR1 is SEHNR and CDR2 is FQNEAQ (reference sequence). The J segment lost 4 bases and the V segment lost 5 bases, leaving 9 bases of the junction unmatched. The CDR3 is 16 amino acids. The CDR3 DNA is TGTGCCAGCAGCCCTCGGACAGGGACTCGCACCGGGGAGCTGTTTTTT. Encoded protein: CASSPRTGTRTGELFF.

V gene TRBV19 combines with J gene TRBJ2-2; possibly TRBD1 for D (6 bases). The CDR3 has 15 amino acids. The germline V and J ends were trimmed by 7 bases and 0 bases, with 12 bases remaining between them. The germline CDR1 and CDR2 sequences are LNHDA and SQIVND (reference sequence). CDR3 sequence (DNA): TGTGCCAGTAAACCAGGGGCTACGAACACCGGGGAGCTGTTTTTT. This codes for CASKPGATNTGELFF. Supplemented by reference TRBV19 and TRBJ2-2, the full variable domain reads DGGITQSPKYLFRKEGQNVTLSCEQNLNHDAMYWYRQDPGQGLRLIYYSQIVNDFQKGDIAEGYSVSREKKESFPLTVTSAQKNPTAFYLCASKPGATNTGELFFGEGSRLTVL.

V and J are TRBV11-3 and TRBJ2-7; TRBD1 matches at 9 bases. V dropped 0 bases and J dropped 4; count of bases not matched to a gene: 10. CDR1 SGHNT and CDR2 YENEEA come from the germline V gene. The CDR3 sequence is 17 residues long. The CDR3 here is CASSLDTRTGVLYEQYF. CDR3 sequence (DNA): TGTGCCAGCAGCTTAGATACCAGGACAGGGGTTTTGTACGAGCAGTACTTC.

The chain joins TRBV29-1 to TRBJ2-7; D possibly uses TRBD1 or TRBD2 (7 bases each). The CDR3 spans 15 residues. V lost 2 bases and J 3 bases, leaving 17 bases between the germline ends. Germline CDR1 and CDR2: SQVTM and ANQGSEA. DNA of the CDR3: TGCAGCGTTGAAACTAGGCAGGGGGGGATCTACGAGCAGTACTTC. Its translation is CSVETRQGGIYEQYF.

This chain connects TRBV20-1 to TRBJ1-2; no definite D call. V was trimmed by 3 bases and J by 0 bases, leaving 5 bases between them. Per germline, CDR1 DFQATT and CDR2 SNEGSKA (reference sequence). The CDR3 loop spans 12 amino acids. In nucleotides, the CDR3 is TGCAGTGCTAGCCTCTCTAACTATGGCTACACCTTC. This sequence encodes CSASLSNYGYTF.

The chain recombines TRBV30 with TRBJ1-4; D remains unclear. This CDR3 has 13 amino acids. The ends were cut back, 3 bases at V and 7 bases at J, with 12 bases in the middle. Germline values: CDR1 GTSNPN, CDR2 SVGIG (reference sequence). The CDR3 DNA is TGTGCCTGGAGCGAGAATCGGGGTGAAAAACTGTTTTTT. Encoded protein: CAWSENRGEKLFF.

The V gene is TRBV12-3 or TRBV12-4, the J gene TRBJ1-1; TRBD1 matches at 9 bases. There are 16 residues in the CDR3. The trim removed 5 bases at V and 1 base at J, leaving 8 bases unmatched. Written as DNA, the CDR3 is TGTGCCAGCAGTATACCGGGGACAGGGACGAACACTGAAGCTTTCTTT. Its translation is CASSIPGTGTNTEAFF.

The table lists this clonotype with a few counts. The chain is built from TRBV6-1 and TRBJ1-2, with D tentatively TRBD1 (6 bases). V lost 6 bases and J lost 4, with 12 bases in between. Germline V gene sequence: CDR1 MNHNS, CDR2 SASEGT. This CDR3 is 13 amino acids long. The CDR3 DNA reads as TGTGCCAGCAGCCCCGGACAGATCTATGGCTACACCTTC. Translating gives CASSPGQIYGYTF.

The chain joins TRBV20-1 to TRBJ2-7, with D hard to call. The germline gives CDR1 DFQATT, CDR2 SNEGSKA (reference sequence). Trimming stripped 3 bases from V and 4 bases from J, with 4 bases between. The CDR3 totals 10 residues. This chain's CDR3 is CSARKYEQYF. The CDR3 bases are TGCAGTGCTAGGAAATACGAGCAGTACTTC.

This chain links TRBV12-3 or TRBV12-4 with TRBJ2-7; 8 nucleotides agree with TRBD2. The CDR3 loop spans 14 amino acids. Unmatched junction bases numbered 11, after V lost 7 bases and J lost 6 bases. CDR3 DNA sequence: TGTGCCAGCAACCGGGGGGGGGCCCCCTCCGAGCAGTACTTC. Amino acids: CASNRGGAPSEQYF.

The genes are TRBV4-1 and TRBJ1-5, with a weak D call TRBD1 (6 bases). Germline V gives CDR1 MGHRA, CDR2 YSYEKL. Deletions cut 4 bases from V and 5 bases from J, with 24 bases between. This CDR3 is 18 amino acids long. CDR3 DNA: TGCGCCAGCAGCCCAGGGGAGGGGCGGACTGGGAAGGATCAGCCCCAGCATTTT. It encodes CASSPGEGRTGKDQPQHF.

The V and J genes are TRBV10-2 and TRBJ1-1; no firm D call. V dropped 6 bases and J dropped 6 bases, with 14 bases sitting between them. The germline gives CDR1 WSHSY, CDR2 SAAADI. The CDR3 contains 13 residues. CDR3 sequence (DNA): TGCGCCAGCAGGGCTTCAGATGTCTCTGAAGCTTTCTTT. It codes for CASRASDVSEAFF.

The chain recombines TRBV20-1 with TRBJ1-1; perhaps TRBD1 as D (6 bases). CDR1 is DFQATT and CDR2 is SNEGSKA in the germline V gene (reference sequence). The V and J ends lost 6 bases and 4 bases respectively, with 18 bases between them. The CDR3 totals 14 residues. This CDR3 reads CSARLGHSITEAFF. The CDR3 DNA reads as TGCAGTGCCCGCCTGGGACATTCGATCACTGAAGCTTTCTTT.

V and J are TRBV12-3 or TRBV12-4 and TRBJ2-5; perhaps TRBD2 as D (5 bases). V was cut by 4 bases and J by 3 bases, with 15 bases left in between. The CDR3 runs to 15 residues. Here the CDR3 reads CASSYWAGGEETQYF. The CDR3 bases are TGTGCCAGCAGTTATTGGGCTGGAGGAGAAGAGACCCAGTACTTC.

V is TRBV24-1 and J is TRBJ2-2; D is possibly TRBD2 (6 bases). Germline V gene lookup returns CDR1 KGHDR and CDR2 SFDVKD. This CDR3 region has 17 residues. V gave up 5 bases and J gave up 3 bases, with 18 bases separating them. CDR3 sequence: CATSGTMGGRDTGELFF. DNA of the CDR3: TGTGCCACCAGTGGCACCATGGGGGGAAGGGACACCGGGGAGCTGTTTTTT.

This rearrangement joins TRBV15 to TRBJ2-5; 8 nucleotides agree with TRBD1. From germline, CDR1 is LNHNV and CDR2 YYDKDF (reference sequence). The ends lost 4 bases at V and 6 bases at J; junction bases unmatched: 13. The CDR3 runs 16 residues. CDR3: CATSTPSGQASQTQYF. The CDR3 DNA is TGTGCCACCAGCACCCCCTCGGGACAGGCCTCTCAGACCCAGTACTTC.

In its sample, this clonotype was seen a few times. The chain uses TRBV12-3 or TRBV12-4 and TRBJ1-1; D uncertain. There are 14 residues in the CDR3. The V end lost 5 bases, the J end lost 0 bases, and 10 bases lay between the germline ends. The CDR3 protein is CASSQPLMNTEAFF. The DNA of the CDR3 is TGTGCCAGCAGTCAACCTTTAATGAACACTGAAGCTTTCTTT.